The rows below give T cell receptor beta chains drawn from one sample of a study of beta chain features in type 1 diabetes. The protocol was immunoSEQ multiplex PCR, while the TCRdb copy is restricted to in-frame clones and leaves out a portion. The sample lists about half a million clones, roughly an eighth occurring once. Sequenced sample: naive CD4+ T cells from blood. The receptors originated from a woman under 30 in good health. Each CDR3 is given with its conserved first and last residue. Fields, in order: clone size, V gene, D gene, J gene, CDR3 protein, CDR3 DNA. The D gene is left open where the match is weak. Size tells how often a clone was seen (once, few, many) or the class of an expanded clone, and some rows leave it out.

-	TRBV4-2	-	TRBJ2-5	CASSRRLQETQYF	TGTGCCAGCAGCCGGCGCCTCCAAGAGACCCAGTACTTC
few	TRBV9	TRBD1	TRBJ1-4	CASSAQGVGTNEKLFF	TGTGCCAGCAGCGCACAGGGGGTCGGAACTAATGAAAAACTGTTTTTT
few	TRBV7-8	-	TRBJ2-4	CASSGRREILAKNIQYF	TGTGCCAGCAGCGGCCGCCGGGAGATCCTAGCCAAAAACATTCAGTACTTC
few	TRBV23-1	TRBD1	TRBJ1-2	CAPSPDRGDYGYTF	TGCGCGCCCTCCCCGGACAGGGGCGACTATGGCTACACCTTC
few	TRBV7-2	-	TRBJ2-3	CASSLVTVTQYF	TGTGCCAGCAGCTTAGTTACAGTTACGCAGTATTTT
-	TRBV2	-	TRBJ2-5	CASSAAQETQYF	TGTGCCAGCAGTGCTGCGCAAGAGACCCAGTACTTC
few	TRBV14	-	TRBJ2-2	CASSQVSAGTGELFF	TGTGCCAGCAGCCAAGTCAGCGCAGGGACCGGGGAGCTGTTTTTT
-	TRBV7-8	-	TRBJ1-6	CASLAGSLSGVLHF	TGTGCCAGCCTCGCCGGGAGCCTCTCGGGGGTCCTCCACTTT
-	TRBV7-8	-	TRBJ1-1	CASSLSRNTEAFF	TGTGCCAGCAGCTTGTCTCGGAACACTGAAGCTTTCTTT
-	TRBV29-1	-	TRBJ1-2	CSVSPGVNYGYTF	TGCAGCGTTTCCCCGGGGGTAAACTATGGCTACACCTTC
-	TRBV13	-	TRBJ2-7	CASSLGGSRYEQYF	TGTGCCAGCAGCTTAGGCGGGAGCAGATACGAGCAGTACTTC
-	TRBV28	-	TRBJ2-6	CASTSGSGANVLTF	TGTGCCAGCACCTCCGGGTCTGGGGCCAACGTCCTGACTTTC
few	TRBV29-1	-	TRBJ2-5	CSVEAGDRETQYF	TGCAGCGTTGAAGCGGGGGATCGGGAGACCCAGTACTTC
-	TRBV30	TRBD2	TRBJ2-7	CAWRHKTSGSYEQYF	TGTGCCTGGAGACATAAGACTAGCGGGTCCTACGAGCAGTACTTC
-	TRBV14	-	TRBJ2-7	CASSPTGPIYEQYF	TGTGCCAGCAGCCCGACAGGTCCTATCTACGAGCAGTACTTC
few	TRBV29-1	-	TRBJ1-1	CSVGGRGYTEAFF	TGCAGCGTTGGTGGCAGGGGCTACACTGAAGCTTTCTTT
few	TRBV4-1	-	TRBJ1-1	CASSLPGGRAPEAFF	TGCGCCAGCAGCCTCCCTGGCGGCAGGGCCCCTGAAGCTTTCTTT
few	TRBV29-1	-	TRBJ1-1	CSVAAGLRGTEAFF	TGCAGCGTCGCCGCAGGGCTCCGGGGGACTGAAGCTTTCTTT
-	TRBV20-1	-	TRBJ1-2	CSAWRVYGYTF	TGCAGTGCTTGGAGGGTCTACGGCTACACCTTC
-	TRBV7-9	TRBD2	TRBJ2-3	CASSSTWTSGTDTQYF	TGTGCCAGCAGCTCGACTTGGACTAGCGGCACAGATACGCAGTATTTT
-	TRBV7-2	-	TRBJ2-5	CASSRRGETQYF	TGTGCCAGCAGCCGAAGGGGGGAGACCCAGTACTTC
-	TRBV10-3	-	TRBJ2-1	CAISESDVREQFF	TGTGCCATCAGTGAGTCGGACGTCAGGGAGCAGTTCTTC
many	TRBV15	-	TRBJ2-1	CATSTPRYNEQFF	TGTGCCACCAGCACCCCGAGGTACAATGAGCAGTTCTTC
few	TRBV7-2	TRBD1	TRBJ2-1	CASTTGVWNEQFF	TGTGCCAGCACCACAGGGGTCTGGAATGAGCAGTTCTTC
-	TRBV7-9	-	TRBJ2-6	CASSSDSGANVLTF	TGTGCCAGCAGCTCCGACTCTGGGGCCAACGTCCTGACTTTC
-	TRBV28	-	TRBJ1-4	CASSPPGTLNEKLFF	TGTGCCAGCAGTCCCCCGGGCACCCTAAATGAAAAACTGTTTTTT
few	TRBV7-2	-	TRBJ1-4	CASSLDSTTNEKLFF	TGTGCCAGCAGCTTAGACAGCACAACTAATGAAAAACTGTTTTTT
-	TRBV29-1	-	TRBJ2-1	CSVEPAAHNEQFF	TGCAGCGTTGAGCCAGCGGCCCACAATGAGCAGTTCTTC
few	TRBV7-2	TRBD2	TRBJ2-1	CASSSRTSPYNEQFF	TGTGCCAGCAGCTCCAGGACTAGCCCATACAATGAGCAGTTCTTC
few	TRBV5-4	-	TRBJ2-5	CASSFGLNKETQYF	TGTGCCAGCAGCTTCGGACTTAACAAAGAGACCCAGTACTTC
few	TRBV7-9	-	TRBJ1-2	CASNGAGEPYGYTF	TGTGCCAGCAATGGGGCAGGAGAGCCCTATGGCTACACCTTC
few	TRBV5-4	-	TRBJ2-5	CASSLRGVGTQYF	TGTGCCAGCAGCTTGCGAGGTGTTGGGACCCAGTACTTC
few	TRBV28	-	TRBJ1-6	CASSPGTTNSPLHF	TGTGCCAGCAGCCCCGGGACAACTAATTCACCCCTCCACTTT
few	TRBV7-8	-	TRBJ2-7	CASSLGAGRYEQYF	TGTGCCAGCAGCTTAGGAGCAGGGAGGTACGAGCAGTACTTC
once	TRBV6-5	-	TRBJ1-2	CASSQGFGYTF	TGTGCCAGCAGTCAGGGGTTTGGCTACACCTTC
few	TRBV30	-	TRBJ1-2	CAWSWDNYGYTF	TGTGCCTGGAGTTGGGATAACTATGGCTACACCTTC
-	TRBV7-3	-	TRBJ2-3	CASSLLPNADTQYF	TGTGCCAGCAGCTTACTGCCTAATGCAGATACGCAGTATTTT